The 26 T cell receptor beta chains below come from one sample, sequenced in a study of PD-1 blockade in classical Hodgkin lymphoma. The sample's time point: newly diagnosed, previously untreated cHL patient sample. Applied to thawed PBMCs, magnetic negative selection was the method used to isolate CD8+ T cells. Profiling relied on immunoSEQ multiplex PCR, and the TCRdb table lists in-frame clones only, not all of them. The sample consists of approximately 9,000 clones, 70% to 90% of them appearing once. Sequencing was carried out using CD8+ T cells from blood. The origin of the receptors is a human donor with classical Hodgkin lymphoma.

This chain uses TRBV4-1 with TRBJ1-1; 9 nucleotides align to TRBD1. Germline CDR1 is MGHRA and CDR2 is YSYEKL. With V trimmed by 3 bases and J by 5 bases, 4 bases remained unmatched. The CDR3 is 14 residues long. As DNA, the CDR3 is TGCGCCAGCAGCCACCACAGGGGGCATACTGAAGCTTTCTTT. Its protein is CASSHHRGHTEAFF.

This chain joins TRBV25-1 and TRBJ2-3; no clear D gene. CDR3 length: 15 amino acids. The V gene lost 5 bases and the J gene lost 0 bases, with 12 bases spanning the gap. Germline values: CDR1 MGHDK, CDR2 SYGVNS. The CDR3 DNA reads as TGTGCCAGCAGTACCAAGCGTACTAGCACAGATACGCAGTATTTT. Residues: CASSTKRTSTDTQYF.

This clone has just a few counts. This chain uses TRBV5-6 with TRBJ1-5; weak D call: TRBD1 (5 bases). This CDR3 has 14 residues. V was trimmed by 7 bases and J by 4 bases, leaving 15 bases between them. Germline V gene sequence: CDR1 SGHDT, CDR2 YYEEEE. The CDR3 region is CASSYGGFNQPQHF. The CDR3 DNA reads TGTGCCAGCTCGTACGGGGGGTTTAATCAGCCCCAGCATTTT.

The chain recombines TRBV7-3 with TRBJ1-3; perhaps TRBD1 as D (6 bases). V dropped 1 base and J dropped 4 bases, with 11 bases sitting between them. CDR3 length equals 15 residues. Germline V CDR1 and CDR2: SGHTA, FQGTGA. The CDR3 nucleotides read TGTGCCAGCAGCTTAATTACAGGGCTAGGAAACACCATATATTTT. Its translation: CASSLITGLGNTIYF.

This chain links TRBV4-2 with TRBJ1-1; D is undetermined. Trimming removed 8 bases from V and 7 bases from J, with 20 bases in between. The germline CDR1 and CDR2 sequences are LGHNA and YNFKEQ. The CDR3 contains 14 residues. This CDR3 is CASAWEDPRIEAFF. CDR3 coding DNA: TGTGCCAGCGCATGGGAGGATCCGAGAATTGAAGCTTTCTTT.

The rearrangement joins TRBV27 to TRBJ2-1; D perhaps matches TRBD2 (5 bases). Trimming removed 6 bases from V and 6 bases from J, with 9 bases in between. Germline-derived CDR1 and CDR2 are MNHEY and SMNVEV (reference sequence). The CDR3 extends over 12 amino acids. The CDR3 DNA reads as TGTGCCAGCAGGCTAGCAACCAATGAGCAGTTCTTC. Translated: CASRLATNEQFF.

The chain employs TRBV7-9 and TRBJ2-3; possible D gene TRBD1, 6 bases. V lost 6 bases and J lost 11, with 15 bases in between. The CDR3 covers 12 residues. The V gene's germline CDR1 is SEHNR and CDR2 FQNEAQ (reference sequence). The CDR3 DNA sequence: TGTGCCAGCAGTCACAGGGAAATTGAGCAGTATTTT. Its protein is CASSHREIEQYF.

The chain has TRBV29-1 and TRBJ2-3; D is undetermined. CDR1 is SQVTM and CDR2 is ANQGSEA in the germline V gene. CDR3 length equals 14 residues. The V end was cut by 3 bases, the J end by 6 bases, with 16 bases between. The CDR3 region has the DNA TGCAGCGTTGAGGATCTATCCCCCACTGATACGCAGTATTTT. Protein product: CSVEDLSPTDTQYF.

In DNA form, the CDR3 reads TGTGCCAGCAGTTTAAGGTACGGGACTGAAGCTTTCTTT. It is translated as CASSLRYGTEAFF. This chain connects TRBV27 to TRBJ1-1; no reliable D call. V lost 2 bases and J lost 5, with 9 bases in between. The CDR3 is 13 amino acids. The germline CDR1 and CDR2 sequences are MNHEY and SMNVEV (reference sequence).

The chain carries TRBV7-8 and TRBJ2-7; the D gene is possibly TRBD2 (6 bases). V was cut by 6 bases and J by 6 bases, with 18 bases left in between. This CDR3 region has 14 residues. Germline values: CDR1 SGHVS, CDR2 FQNEAQ. The CDR3 sequence is CASRLIGEVGEQYF. In DNA, the CDR3 is TGTGCCAGCAGATTGATTGGGGAGGTTGGCGAGCAGTACTTC.

The chain is built from TRBV15 and TRBJ2-7; 9 positions agree with TRBD1. CDR1 and CDR2 (germline): LNHNV, YYDKDF (reference sequence). There are 15 residues in the CDR3. Unmatched junction bases numbered 10, after V lost 5 bases and J lost 5 bases. DNA of the CDR3: TGTGCCACCAGCGGATTGACAGGGGGATCCCACGAGCAGTACTTC. Translating it yields CATSGLTGGSHEQYF.

This clone appeared once. The CDR3 here is CASSSRGGIEAFF. CDR3 sequence (DNA): TGTGCCAGCAGCTCCCGCGGAGGGATCGAAGCTTTCTTT. The chain combines TRBV5-4 with TRBJ1-1, with D uncertain. V was trimmed by 3 bases and J by 8 bases, leaving 14 bases between them. The CDR3 sequence is 13 residues long. Germline V gives CDR1 SGHNT, CDR2 YYREEE (reference sequence).

CDR3 region: CASSLMTGQMNTEAFF. In DNA form, the CDR3 reads TGTGCCAGCAGTTTAATGACAGGGCAGATGAACACTGAAGCTTTCTTT. The V gene is TRBV28, the J gene TRBJ1-1, with 7 bases aligning to TRBD1. The trim removed 2 bases at V and 0 bases at J, leaving 6 bases unmatched. In germline, CDR1 is MDHEN, CDR2 SYDVKM. The CDR3 is 16 residues long.

V and J are TRBV4-3 and TRBJ1-1; D is ambiguous. CDR1 is LGHNA and CDR2 is YSLEER in the germline V gene. V lost 0 bases to trimming and J lost 10 bases, with 15 bases between them. The CDR3 consists of 14 residues. The DNA for the CDR3 is TGCGCCAGCAGCCAAGATGAAGTTGGATTGGGAGCTTTCTTT. It specifies CASSQDEVGLGAFF.

The genes are TRBV19 and TRBJ1-2; 10 nucleotides agree with TRBD1. The CDR3 has 16 residues. Germline CDR1 and CDR2: LNHDA and SQIVND (reference sequence). V lost 5 bases, J lost 4 bases, and 10 bases stayed unmatched. The CDR3 bases are TGTGCCAGTAGTCCCAGACAGGGGGCGAAAGCCTATGGCTACACCTTC. Encoded protein: CASSPRQGAKAYGYTF.

In this sample, this clone turned up a few times. The chain combines TRBV9 with TRBJ1-1; D is ambiguous. The CDR3 spans 13 residues. CDR1 is SGDLS and CDR2 is YYNGEE in the germline V gene. Trimming left V 4 bases short and J 4 bases short, with 11 bases between. This CDR3 reads CASSPLGGTEAFF. For the CDR3, the DNA is TGTGCCAGCAGCCCGCTCGGTGGCACTGAAGCTTTCTTT.

V is TRBV9 and J is TRBJ2-1; weak D call: TRBD2 (5 bases). The CDR3 contains 18 residues. Trimming pared 3 bases from V and 4 bases from J, leaving 23 bases between. The germline CDR1 and CDR2 sequences are SGDLS and YYNGEE. The CDR3 DNA reads as TGTGCCAGCAGCGGACGGTATCAGGACTTCCGAAGGTACAATGAGCAGTTCTTC. It translates to CASSGRYQDFRRYNEQFF.

This chain uses TRBV7-9 with TRBJ2-1; no definite D call. The CDR3 sequence is 14 residues long. The V gene's germline CDR1 is SEHNR and CDR2 FQNEAQ (reference sequence). Between the trimmed V and J ends, which lost 3 bases and 10 bases, there was a span of 16 bases. The CDR3 region is CASSFPPAGREQFF. The CDR3 coding sequence is TGTGCCAGCAGCTTCCCCCCCGCCGGCCGGGAGCAGTTCTTC. The entire variable domain, with the rest obtained from reference TRBV7-9 and TRBJ2-1, is as follows: DTGVSQNPRHKITKRGQNVTFRCDPISEHNRLYWYRQTLGQGPEFLTYFQNEAQLEKSRLLSDRFSAERPKGSFSTLEIQRTEQGDSAMYLCASSFPPAGREQFFGPGTRLTVL.

The chain joins TRBV18 to TRBJ2-3, with unresolved D. The V gene's germline CDR1 is KGHSH and CDR2 LQKENI. The germline V and J ends were trimmed by 3 bases and 0 bases, with 13 bases remaining between them. This CDR3 has 16 residues. The CDR3 DNA reads as TGTGCCAGCTCACCGAGGCCGCCGAGAAGCACAGATACGCAGTATTTT. Its protein is CASSPRPPRSTDTQYF.

This rearrangement joins TRBV7-6 to TRBJ2-2, with D hard to call. Between the trimmed V and J ends, which lost 1 base and 6 bases, there was a span of 18 bases. Germline V gene sequence: CDR1 SGHVS, CDR2 FNYEAQ. This CDR3 is 17 amino acids long. The CDR3 sequence: CASSLVISVSNPGELFF. The CDR3 nucleotides read TGTGCCAGCAGCTTAGTGATCTCGGTGTCTAATCCCGGGGAGCTGTTTTTT.

The chain couples TRBV9 to TRBJ2-1; TRBD2 aligns across 8 bases. Unmatched junction bases numbered 7, after V lost 0 bases and J lost 5 bases. The length of the CDR3 is 16 residues. Germline V CDR1 and CDR2: SGDLS, YYNGEE. CDR3 nucleotide sequence: TGTGCCAGCAGCGTAGCTGGCGGCGGGGGGAACAATGAGCAGTTCTTC. Translating it yields CASSVAGGGGNNEQFF.

The chain employs TRBV28 and TRBJ2-1; unclear D gene. Trimming removed 1 base from V and 8 bases from J, with 18 bases in between. The germline CDR1 and CDR2 sequences are MDHEN and SYDVKM. This CDR3 contains 16 residues. Here the CDR3 reads CASSLSRPYTDDEQFF. Written as DNA, the CDR3 is TGTGCCAGCAGTTTATCCCGACCCTACACTGACGATGAGCAGTTCTTC.

The rearrangement uses TRBV12-5 and TRBJ2-1, with no clear D. CDR1 LGHNT and CDR2 FRNRAP come from the germline V gene. This CDR3 contains 12 residues. V dropped 2 bases and J dropped 7 bases, with 6 bases sitting between them. The CDR3 loop is CASGLSSNEQFF. As DNA, the CDR3 is TGTGCTAGTGGTTTGTCCTCAAATGAGCAGTTCTTC.

The rearrangement joins TRBV5-8 to TRBJ2-1; 7 bases are shared with TRBD2. Germline V gene data show CDR1 as SGHTS and CDR2 as YDEGEE. This CDR3 has 15 residues. Trimming removed 0 bases from V and 5 bases from J; junction bases left unmatched: 5. Here the CDR3 DNA reads TGTGCCAGCAGCTTGGGGCAGGGAGGGCACAATGAGCAGTTCTTC. Its protein is CASSLGQGGHNEQFF.

The chain uses TRBV4-3 and TRBJ1-3; 12 positions match TRBD1. CDR3 length: 16 amino acids. The germline CDR1 and CDR2 sequences are LGHNA and YSLEER. V shed 3 bases and J 3 bases; nucleotides not matched to a gene: 3. The CDR3 loop is CASSQGQGALGNTIYF. CDR3 DNA: TGCGCCAGCAGCCAGGGACAGGGGGCGCTTGGAAACACCATATATTTT.

The V call is TRBV28, the J call TRBJ1-1, with D perhaps matching TRBD1 (5 bases). The germline V gene encodes CDR1 MDHEN and CDR2 SYDVKM. With 5 bases removed from V and 3 bases from J, the gap between germline ends came to 13 bases. The CDR3 extends over 14 amino acids. Written as DNA, the CDR3 is TGTGCCAGCAGTCCAGGGTGGGAGGACACTGAAGCTTTCTTT. Protein sequence: CASSPGWEDTEAFF.